This TCR beta chain was identified during a study of technical replicates of blood from a handful of donors. V was shortened by 8 bases and J by 6 bases, with 13 bases between the two germline ends. CDR1 is WSHSY and CDR2 is SAAADI in the germline V gene. The CDR3 extends over 13 amino acids. Only in-frame clones appear in the TCRdb table, and some are missing; sequencing was by immunoSEQ multiplex PCR. The sample gives 72,000 or so clones, approximately 92% of which show up once; 0.42% is in the top ten. The chain has TRBV10-2 and TRBJ2-2, with a tentative D call TRBD1 (5 bases). The clonotype was recovered from a human donor in good health. Sequenced input: T cells isolated from PBMCs. CDR3 nucleotides: TGCGCCAGCGCTACAGGTTACCCCGGGGAGCTGTTTTTT. This codes for CASATGYPGELFF.